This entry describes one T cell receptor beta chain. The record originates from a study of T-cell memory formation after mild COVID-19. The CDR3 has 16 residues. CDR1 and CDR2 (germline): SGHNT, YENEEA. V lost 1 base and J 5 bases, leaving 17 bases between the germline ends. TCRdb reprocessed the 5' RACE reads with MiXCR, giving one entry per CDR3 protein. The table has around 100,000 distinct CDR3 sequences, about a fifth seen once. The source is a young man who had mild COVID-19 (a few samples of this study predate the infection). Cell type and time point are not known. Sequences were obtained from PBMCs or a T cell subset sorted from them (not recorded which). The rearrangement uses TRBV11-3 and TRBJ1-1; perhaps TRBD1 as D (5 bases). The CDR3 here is CASSLGFDSEGTEAFF. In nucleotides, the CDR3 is TGTGCCAGCAGCTTAGGATTTGACAGCGAGGGGACTGAAGCTTTCTTT.